This T cell receptor beta chain was obtained from a study of T cell responses to AZD1222 COVID-19 vaccine. Overall study results and limits: Every sample of the repertoires postdated the peak T cell response.

Only in-frame clones appear in the TCRdb table, and some are missing; sequencing was by immunoSEQ multiplex PCR. Of tens of thousands of clones detected, roughly 90% appear once; the ten largest clones hold under 25%. This CDR3 region has 15 residues. Germline-derived CDR1 and CDR2 are MNHNY and SVGAGI (reference sequence). Trimming shortened V by 5 bases and J by 0 bases, and 10 bases separated the two germline ends. Only one count was recorded for this clone. Antigen: not known. This specimen consisted of peripheral blood, obtained on day 0 of AZD1222 vaccination. This sequence originates from an adult in good health. The V and J genes are TRBV6-6 and TRBJ1-4; D might be TRBD1 (5 bases). The CDR3 sequence is CASSRTTPTNEKLFF. CDR3 in DNA: TGTGCCAGCAGTCGGACAACGCCAACTAATGAAAAACTGTTTTTT.